This TCR beta chain was found in a study of blood T cell repertoires in COVID-19. Per the original methods: The authors estimated nucleated cell counts from reference gene primer amplification. Clones were sequenced by immunoSEQ multiplex PCR, and TCRdb holds only the in-frame ones, with some missing. Clone size and the V and J calls come from that table; the DNA yielded D and trimming. The sample has approximately 230,000 clones, roughly nine tenths seen once. The CDR3 covers 17 residues. After removal of 7 bases from V and 4 bases from J, the junction contained 16 bases not matched to a gene. Germline V CDR1 and CDR2: MNHEY, SMNVEV (reference sequence).

This sequence originates from a woman aged 25 to 39 with acute COVID-19. This rearrangement joins TRBV27 to TRBJ1-1; TRBD1 agrees at 9 bases. The sequenced sample consisted of PBMCs or T cells enriched from blood (not recorded which). The CDR3 region is CASTKGTGLVEGTEAFF. The CDR3 nucleotides read TGTGCCAGCACCAAAGGGACAGGGCTTGTCGAAGGCACTGAAGCTTTCTTT.